This TCR beta chain came from a study of cytomegalovirus exposure and HLA in healthy donors. The PCR used 60 Vbeta and 13 Jbeta primers. Only in-frame clones appear in the TCRdb table, and some are missing; sequencing was by immunoSEQ multiplex PCR. The data contain 150,000 to 200,000 clones, more than 65% of them singletons. Notes on this clone: Its antigen is as yet unknown.

The germline gives CDR1 MNHNY, CDR2 SVGAGI (reference sequence). The V end lost 10 bases, the J end lost 1 base, and 13 bases lay between the germline ends. CDR3 length: 13 residues. Findings and caveats of the study: Later, an analysis found that common viral pathogens appeared to be linked with several of the most significant clusters. Later analysis identified a missense DCLRE1C variant that was linked to TCR beta V- and J-gene trimming.

The sequenced sample was PBMCs. This TCR was recovered from a man aged 18-30 years in good health and CMV-seropositive. The V and J genes are TRBV6-6 and TRBJ1-1, with D tentatively TRBD1 (5 bases). The CDR3 coding sequence is TGTGCCATCTTGGAGGGGAGGAACACTGAAGCTTTCTTT. This translates into CAILEGRNTEAFF.